This T cell receptor beta chain came from a study of blood T cell repertoires in COVID-19. A single count supports this clone. The V gene's germline CDR1 is KGHSH and CDR2 LQKENI. The CDR3 length is 13 residues. Between the trimmed V and J ends, which lost 3 bases and 4 bases, there was a span of 8 bases. Per the original data handling: Nucleated cell counts were estimated from reference gene primer amplification. Assay used: immunoSEQ multiplex PCR; TCRdb lists only in-frame clones, some missing. The DNA was the basis for D and trimming; V, J and clone size are from that table. The sample lists 150,000 to 200,000 clones, 88% seen once, with 3.5% to 4.5% in the top ten.

This chain uses TRBV18 with TRBJ2-3, with a tentative D call TRBD1 (6 bases). Sequenced sample: peripheral blood. This clonotype was sampled from a human donor in a cohort sampled during active COVID-19. CDR3 in DNA: TGTGCCAGCTCACCTCCAGGGGCAGATACGCAGTATTTT. Amino acids: CASSPPGADTQYF.